A selection of T cell receptor beta chains follows, all from one sample in a study of blood T cell repertoires in COVID-19. The table came from immunoSEQ multiplex PCR; TCRdb's copy has only in-frame clones and leaves some out. Among about 50,000 clones listed, approximately 87% were seen once. Sequenced sample: peripheral blood. The receptors stem from a woman aged 55-69 years with acute or convalescent COVID-19. Both conserved end residues are part of each CDR3.

j_gene: TRBJ2-7
v_gene: TRBV10-2
len: 12
CDR3aa: CASGGGGYEQYF

j_gene: TRBJ1-1
v_gene: TRBV3-1/TRBV3-2
len: 14
CDR3aa: CASRRGQGSTEAFF

j_gene: TRBJ2-7
v_gene: TRBV6-1
len: 14
CDR3aa: CASSHRLREAIQYF

j_gene: TRBJ1-1
v_gene: TRBV7-8
len: 15
CDR3aa: CASSLERDGNTEAFF

j_gene: TRBJ1-5
v_gene: TRBV5-6
len: 16
CDR3aa: CASSSLRQGSNQPQHF

j_gene: TRBJ1-3
v_gene: TRBV13
len: 14
CDR3aa: CASSLGGSGNTIYF

j_gene: TRBJ1-1
v_gene: TRBV11-2
len: 12
CDR3aa: CASSLDDREAFF

j_gene: TRBJ1-1
v_gene: TRBV7-8
len: 14
CDR3aa: CASSSGGMNTEAFF

j_gene: TRBJ1-4
v_gene: TRBV7-6
len: 15
CDR3aa: CASSFTGGAGEKLFF

j_gene: TRBJ1-3
v_gene: TRBV12-3/TRBV12-4
len: 13
CDR3aa: CASSQGPGNTIYF

j_gene: TRBJ1-1
v_gene: TRBV7-9
len: 14
CDR3aa: CASSLDRGRPEAFF

j_gene: TRBJ2-3
v_gene: TRBV7-3
len: 15
CDR3aa: CASSRAGGSTDTQYF

j_gene: TRBJ1-3
v_gene: TRBV4-2
len: 16
CDR3aa: CASSQSKQGAGNTIYF

j_gene: TRBJ1-6
v_gene: TRBV7-6
len: 15
CDR3aa: CASSLAGSGNSPLHF

j_gene: TRBJ1-5
v_gene: TRBV6-1
len: 17
CDR3aa: CASSGLIRTGLDQPQHF

j_gene: TRBJ2-3
v_gene: TRBV7-9
len: 15
CDR3aa: CASMIGGLGADTQYF

j_gene: TRBJ1-4
v_gene: TRBV6-5
len: 14
CDR3aa: CASSHMGGNEKLFF

j_gene: TRBJ1-2
v_gene: TRBV7-9
len: 14
CDR3aa: CASSKTGGVDGYTF

j_gene: TRBJ1-2
v_gene: TRBV6-6
len: 18
CDR3aa: CASSRSTGTGGAEGGYTF

j_gene: TRBJ1-6
v_gene: TRBV6-5
len: 14
CDR3aa: CASQGDAYNSPLHF

j_gene: TRBJ2-1
v_gene: TRBV5-1
len: 14
CDR3aa: CASSRTGGSDEQFF

j_gene: TRBJ1-2
v_gene: TRBV3-1/TRBV3-2
len: 13
CDR3aa: CASSQDPYYGYTF

j_gene: TRBJ2-2
v_gene: TRBV30
len: 17
CDR3aa: CAWLLLAEYANTGELFF

j_gene: TRBJ2-7
v_gene: TRBV18
len: 13
CDR3aa: CASSLSTEYEQYF

j_gene: TRBJ1-4
v_gene: TRBV5-1
len: 14
CDR3aa: CASRLSGTNEKLFF

j_gene: TRBJ2-2
v_gene: TRBV7-9
len: 17
CDR3aa: CASSLEILADNTGELFF

j_gene: TRBJ2-2
v_gene: TRBV6-5
len: 14
CDR3aa: CASARDKGSGELFF

j_gene: TRBJ2-4
v_gene: TRBV12-5
len: 13
CDR3aa: CASGRDSGGGQYF

j_gene: TRBJ2-2
v_gene: TRBV5-1
len: 16
CDR3aa: CASSLVTGAGTGELFF

j_gene: TRBJ1-2
v_gene: TRBV6-1
len: 15
CDR3aa: CASSEAVGAGYGYTF

j_gene: TRBJ1-1
v_gene: TRBV6-6
len: 13
CDR3aa: CASIESGNTEAFF